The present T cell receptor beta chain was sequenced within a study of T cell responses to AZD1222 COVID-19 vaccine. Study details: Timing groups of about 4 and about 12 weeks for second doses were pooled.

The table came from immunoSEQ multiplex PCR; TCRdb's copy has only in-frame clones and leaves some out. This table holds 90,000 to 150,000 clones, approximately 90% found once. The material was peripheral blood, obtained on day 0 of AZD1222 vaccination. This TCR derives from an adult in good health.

The CDR3, as DNA: TGCGCCAGCAGCTTGGGGTGGGGGAATACTGGAAACACCATATATTTT. Its protein product is CASSLGWGNTGNTIYF. The V and J genes are TRBV5-1 and TRBJ1-3; D possibly corresponds to TRBD1 (5 bases). The CDR3 has 16 residues. The V end lost 0 bases, the J end lost 2 bases, and 12 bases lay between the germline ends. Germline values: CDR1 SGHRS, CDR2 YFSETQ.